This TCR beta chain emerged from a study of T-cell reconstitution after alpha-beta-depleted transplantation in children. Overall study findings and caveats: The study traced high day-60 TCRbeta diversity in some patients to surviving recipient T cells and thymic progenitors. Approximately two months post-transplant, alpha-beta T cells reportedly originated from several hundred expanded graft clones. A year had passed since transplant, and T-cell counts and diversity by then came mostly from newly produced T cells.

About this clonotype itself: Its antigen is currently unknown.

Preparation of the TCRbeta library was carried out with unique molecular identifiers. TCRdb independently ran MiXCR on the PCR reads; one entry per CDR3 protein. This table has a few hundred thousand distinct CDR3 sequences, under 8.5% appearing once. This CDR3 is built from 16 residues. CDR1 LNHNV and CDR2 YYDKDF come from the germline V gene (reference sequence). Trimming at V came to 1 base and at J to 2 bases, leaving 7 bases not matched to a gene. The receptor's source is a boy aged 2 to 10 with acute lymphoblastic leukemia, due to receive a stem cell transplant. This chain links TRBV15 with TRBJ1-2, with 7 bases identical to TRBD1. Here the sequenced sample was PBMCs, taken before TCRalphabeta/CD19-depleted stem cell transplant. The CDR3 spells CATSRAPRGRNYGYTF. As DNA, the CDR3 is TGTGCCACCAGCAGAGCTCCTAGGGGGCGGAACTATGGCTACACCTTC.